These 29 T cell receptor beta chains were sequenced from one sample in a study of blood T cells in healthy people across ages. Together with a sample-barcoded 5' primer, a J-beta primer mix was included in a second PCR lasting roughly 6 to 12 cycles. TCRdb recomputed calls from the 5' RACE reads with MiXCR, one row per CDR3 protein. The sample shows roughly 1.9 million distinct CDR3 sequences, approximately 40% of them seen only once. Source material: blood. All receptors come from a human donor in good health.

The CDR3 nucleotides are TGTGCCAGCAGTTTAAGGGTCCTCCAAGGGCAGCCCCAGCATTTT. Residues: CASSLRVLQGQPQHF. This chain joins TRBV28 and TRBJ1-5; no reliable D call. Germline V gives CDR1 MDHEN, CDR2 SYDVKM. CDR3 length: 15 amino acids. Trimming removed 2 bases at V and 7 bases at J, with 15 bases between.

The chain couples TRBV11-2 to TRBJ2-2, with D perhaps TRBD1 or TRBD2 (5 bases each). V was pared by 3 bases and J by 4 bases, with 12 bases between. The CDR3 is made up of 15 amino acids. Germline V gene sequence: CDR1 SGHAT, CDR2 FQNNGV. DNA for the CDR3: TGTGCCAGCAGCTTGAGTCGGGGACCCACCGGGGAGCTGTTTTTT. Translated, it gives CASSLSRGPTGELFF.

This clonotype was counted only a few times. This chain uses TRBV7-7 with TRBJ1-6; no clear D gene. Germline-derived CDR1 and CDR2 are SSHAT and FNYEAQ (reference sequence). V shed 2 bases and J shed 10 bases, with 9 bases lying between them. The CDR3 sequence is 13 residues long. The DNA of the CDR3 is TGTGCCAGCAGCTTAAGGCGCGGATCACCCCTCCACTTT. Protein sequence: CASSLRRGSPLHF.

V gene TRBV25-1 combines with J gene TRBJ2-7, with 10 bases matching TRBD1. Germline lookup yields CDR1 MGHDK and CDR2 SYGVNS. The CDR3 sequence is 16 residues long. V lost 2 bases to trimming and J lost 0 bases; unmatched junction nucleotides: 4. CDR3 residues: CASSEVGQGNSYEQYF. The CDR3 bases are TGTGCCAGCAGTGAAGTGGGACAGGGGAACTCCTACGAGCAGTACTTC.

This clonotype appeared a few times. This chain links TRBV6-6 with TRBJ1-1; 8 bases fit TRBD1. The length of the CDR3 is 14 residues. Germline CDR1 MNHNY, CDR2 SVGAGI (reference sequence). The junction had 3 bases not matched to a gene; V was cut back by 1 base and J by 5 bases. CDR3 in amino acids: CASSYFGQGTEAFF. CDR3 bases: TGTGCCAGCAGTTACTTCGGACAGGGAACTGAAGCTTTCTTT.

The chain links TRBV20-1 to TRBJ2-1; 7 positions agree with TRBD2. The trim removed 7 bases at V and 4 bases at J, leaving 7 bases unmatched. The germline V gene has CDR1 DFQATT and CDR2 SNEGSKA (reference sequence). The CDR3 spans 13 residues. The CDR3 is CSGRGTTYNEQFF. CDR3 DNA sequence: TGCAGTGGGAGAGGGACTACATACAATGAGCAGTTCTTC.

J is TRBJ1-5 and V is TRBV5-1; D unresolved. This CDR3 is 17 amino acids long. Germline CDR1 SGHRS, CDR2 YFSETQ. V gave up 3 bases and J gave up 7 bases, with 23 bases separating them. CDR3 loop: CASSWPLGIDNRQPQHF. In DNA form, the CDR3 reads TGCGCCAGCAGCTGGCCCTTAGGTATTGATAACCGGCAGCCCCAGCATTTT.

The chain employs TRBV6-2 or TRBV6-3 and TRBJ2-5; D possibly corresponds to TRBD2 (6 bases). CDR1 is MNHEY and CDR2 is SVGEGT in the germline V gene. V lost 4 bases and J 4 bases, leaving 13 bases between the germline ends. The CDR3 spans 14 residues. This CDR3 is CASSLLSGLETQYF. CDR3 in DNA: TGTGCCAGCAGTTTGCTGAGCGGGCTAGAGACCCAGTACTTC.

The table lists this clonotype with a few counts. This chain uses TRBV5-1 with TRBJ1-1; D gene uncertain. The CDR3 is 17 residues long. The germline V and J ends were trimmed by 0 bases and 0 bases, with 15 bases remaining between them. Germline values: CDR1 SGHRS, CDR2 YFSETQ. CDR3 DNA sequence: TGCGCCAGCAGCTTGGCCGGCAGGCCGCCTATGAACACTGAAGCTTTCTTT. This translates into CASSLAGRPPMNTEAFF.

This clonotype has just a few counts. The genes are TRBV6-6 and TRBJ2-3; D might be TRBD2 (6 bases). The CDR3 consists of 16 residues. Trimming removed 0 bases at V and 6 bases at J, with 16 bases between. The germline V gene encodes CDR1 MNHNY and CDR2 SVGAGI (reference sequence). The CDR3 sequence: CASSYSKAVGRDTQYF. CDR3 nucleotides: TGTGCCAGCAGTTACTCGAAGGCAGTAGGGAGGGATACGCAGTATTTT.

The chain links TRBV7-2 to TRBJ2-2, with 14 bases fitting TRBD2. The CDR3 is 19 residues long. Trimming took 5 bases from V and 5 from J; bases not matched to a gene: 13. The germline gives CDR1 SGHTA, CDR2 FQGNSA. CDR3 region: CASSPSGGLAGVRTGELFF. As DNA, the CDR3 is TGTGCCAGCAGCCCGTCCGGGGGACTAGCGGGGGTTCGAACCGGGGAGCTGTTTTTT. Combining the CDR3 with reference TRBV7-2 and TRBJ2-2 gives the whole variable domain GAGVSQSPSNKVTEKGKDVELRCDPISGHTALYWYRQSLGQGLEFLIYFQGNSAPDKSGLPSDRFSAERTGGSVSTLTIQRTQQEDSAVYLCASSPSGGLAGVRTGELFFGEGSRLTVL.

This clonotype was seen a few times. This CDR3 is CASSSSQGVGVEQYF. The CDR3 DNA follows: TGTGCCAGCAGCTCTTCCCAGGGGGTCGGGGTCGAGCAGTACTTC. The chain links TRBV7-2 to TRBJ2-4; TRBD1 matches at 7 bases. The closer fit of TRBJ2-7 to the DNA end suggests the J call may be wrong. Germline V gives CDR1 SGHTA, CDR2 FQGNSA. The CDR3 has 15 amino acids.

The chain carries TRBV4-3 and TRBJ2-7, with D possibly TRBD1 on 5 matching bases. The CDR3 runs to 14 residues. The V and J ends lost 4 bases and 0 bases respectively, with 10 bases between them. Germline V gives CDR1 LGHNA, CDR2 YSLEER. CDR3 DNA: TGCGCCAGCAGCCCATCAGGGTACTCCTACGAGCAGTACTTC. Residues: CASSPSGYSYEQYF.

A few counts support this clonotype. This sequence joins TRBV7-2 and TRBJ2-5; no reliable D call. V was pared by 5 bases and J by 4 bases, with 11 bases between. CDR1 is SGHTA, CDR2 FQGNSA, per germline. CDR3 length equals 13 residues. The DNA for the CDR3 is TGTGCCAGCAGCCTAATAGCTGCAGAGACCCAGTACTTC. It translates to CASSLIAAETQYF.

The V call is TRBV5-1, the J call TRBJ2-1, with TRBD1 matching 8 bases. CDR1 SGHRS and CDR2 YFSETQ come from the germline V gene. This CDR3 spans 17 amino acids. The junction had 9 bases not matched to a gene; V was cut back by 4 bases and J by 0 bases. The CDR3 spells CASSTGQGPVSYNEQFF. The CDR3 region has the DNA TGCGCCAGCAGCACCGGACAGGGTCCCGTCTCCTACAATGAGCAGTTCTTC.

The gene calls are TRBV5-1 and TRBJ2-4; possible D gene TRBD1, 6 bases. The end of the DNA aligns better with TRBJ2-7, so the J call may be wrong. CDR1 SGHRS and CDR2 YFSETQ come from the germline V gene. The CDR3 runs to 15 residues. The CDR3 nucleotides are TGCGCCAGCAGCGATGGGCCAGGGGCGATCTACGAGCAGTACTTC. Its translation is CASSDGPGAIYEQYF.

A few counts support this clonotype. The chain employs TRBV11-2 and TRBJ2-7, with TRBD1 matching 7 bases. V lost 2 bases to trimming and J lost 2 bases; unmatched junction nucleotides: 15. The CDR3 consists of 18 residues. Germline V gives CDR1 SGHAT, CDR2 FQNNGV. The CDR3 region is CASSLPVLGQVNPYEQYF. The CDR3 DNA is TGTGCCAGCAGCTTACCGGTTCTAGGACAGGTTAATCCCTACGAGCAGTACTTC.

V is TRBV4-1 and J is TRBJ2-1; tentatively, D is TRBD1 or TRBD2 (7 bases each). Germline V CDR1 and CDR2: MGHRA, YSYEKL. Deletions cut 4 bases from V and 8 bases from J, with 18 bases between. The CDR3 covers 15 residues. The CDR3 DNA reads TGCGCCAGCAGCCCCAACCAACAGGGGAGGGATGAGCAGTTCTTC. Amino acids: CASSPNQQGRDEQFF.

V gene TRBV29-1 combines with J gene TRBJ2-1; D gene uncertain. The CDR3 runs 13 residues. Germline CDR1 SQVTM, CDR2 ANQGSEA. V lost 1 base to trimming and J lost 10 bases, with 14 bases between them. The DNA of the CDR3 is TGCAGCGTTGAAGGGCTACCGACCTGGGAGCAGTTCTTC. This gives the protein CSVEGLPTWEQFF.

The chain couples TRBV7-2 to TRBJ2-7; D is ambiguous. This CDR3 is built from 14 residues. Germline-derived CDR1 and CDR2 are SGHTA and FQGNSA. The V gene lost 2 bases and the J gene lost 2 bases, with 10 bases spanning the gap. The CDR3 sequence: CASSLFLGTYEQYF. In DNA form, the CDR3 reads TGTGCCAGCAGCTTATTTCTGGGGACCTACGAGCAGTACTTC.

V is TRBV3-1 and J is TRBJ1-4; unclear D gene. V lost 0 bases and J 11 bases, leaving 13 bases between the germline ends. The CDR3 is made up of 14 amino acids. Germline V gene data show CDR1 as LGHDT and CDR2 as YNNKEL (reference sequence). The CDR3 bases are TGTGCCAGCAGCCAAGAAGGGATTCTCAGGAAACTGTTTTTT. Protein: CASSQEGILRKLFF.

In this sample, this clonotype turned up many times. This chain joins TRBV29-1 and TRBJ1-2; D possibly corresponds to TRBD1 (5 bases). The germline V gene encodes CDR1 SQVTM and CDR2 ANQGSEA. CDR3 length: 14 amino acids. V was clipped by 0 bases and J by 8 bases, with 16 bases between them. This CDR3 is CSVEEAGYGGGYTF. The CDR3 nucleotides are TGCAGCGTTGAAGAAGCAGGGTACGGTGGCGGCTACACCTTC.

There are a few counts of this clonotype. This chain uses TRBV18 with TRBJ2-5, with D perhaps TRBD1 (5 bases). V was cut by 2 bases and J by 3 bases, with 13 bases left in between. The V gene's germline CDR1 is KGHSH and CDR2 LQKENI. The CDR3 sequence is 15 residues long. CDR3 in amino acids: CASSPIHDSEETQYF. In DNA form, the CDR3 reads TGTGCCAGCTCACCAATTCACGACAGCGAAGAGACCCAGTACTTC.

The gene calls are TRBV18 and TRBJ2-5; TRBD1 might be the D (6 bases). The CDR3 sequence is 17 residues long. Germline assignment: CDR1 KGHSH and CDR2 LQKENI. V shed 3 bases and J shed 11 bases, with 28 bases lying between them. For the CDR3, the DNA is TGTGCCAGCTCACCGATTCACAACAGGGTAATAGGTAATGAGCAGTACTTC. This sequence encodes CASSPIHNRVIGNEQYF.

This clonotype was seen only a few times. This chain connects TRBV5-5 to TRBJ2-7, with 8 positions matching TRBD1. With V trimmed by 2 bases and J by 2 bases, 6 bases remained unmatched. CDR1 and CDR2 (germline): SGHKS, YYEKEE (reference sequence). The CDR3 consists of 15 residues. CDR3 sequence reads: CASSLITTGAYEQYF. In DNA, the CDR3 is TGTGCCAGCAGCTTAATAACGACAGGGGCCTACGAGCAGTACTTC.

The CDR3 region is CSASTTGTQGSPLHF. CDR3 nucleotides: TGCAGTGCAAGCACTACCGGGACCCAAGGTTCACCCCTCCACTTT. The gene calls are TRBV20-1 and TRBJ1-6; maybe TRBD1 (5 bases). The CDR3 sequence is 15 residues long. V was clipped by 6 bases and J by 9 bases, with 21 bases between them. Germline CDR1 is DFQATT and CDR2 is SNEGSKA (reference sequence).

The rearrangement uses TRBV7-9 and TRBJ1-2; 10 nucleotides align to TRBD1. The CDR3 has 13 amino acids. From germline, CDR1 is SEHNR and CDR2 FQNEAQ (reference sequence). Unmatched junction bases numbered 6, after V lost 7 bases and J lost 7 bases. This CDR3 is CASTQTGGSGYTF. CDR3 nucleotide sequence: TGTGCCAGCACACAGACAGGGGGCAGTGGCTACACCTTC.

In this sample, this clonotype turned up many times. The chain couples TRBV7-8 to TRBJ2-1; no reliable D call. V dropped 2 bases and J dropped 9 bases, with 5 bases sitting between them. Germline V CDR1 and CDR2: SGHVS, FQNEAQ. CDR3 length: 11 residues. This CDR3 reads CASSLSPEQFF. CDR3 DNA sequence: TGTGCCAGCAGCTTATCTCCTGAGCAGTTCTTC.

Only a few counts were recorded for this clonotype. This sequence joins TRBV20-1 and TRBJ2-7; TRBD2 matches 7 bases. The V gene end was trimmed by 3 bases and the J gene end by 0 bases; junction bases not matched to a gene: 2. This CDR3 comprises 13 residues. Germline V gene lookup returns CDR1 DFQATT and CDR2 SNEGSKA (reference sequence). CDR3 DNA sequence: TGCAGTGCTAGCAGGGACTACTCCTACGAGCAGTACTTC. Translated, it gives CSASRDYSYEQYF.